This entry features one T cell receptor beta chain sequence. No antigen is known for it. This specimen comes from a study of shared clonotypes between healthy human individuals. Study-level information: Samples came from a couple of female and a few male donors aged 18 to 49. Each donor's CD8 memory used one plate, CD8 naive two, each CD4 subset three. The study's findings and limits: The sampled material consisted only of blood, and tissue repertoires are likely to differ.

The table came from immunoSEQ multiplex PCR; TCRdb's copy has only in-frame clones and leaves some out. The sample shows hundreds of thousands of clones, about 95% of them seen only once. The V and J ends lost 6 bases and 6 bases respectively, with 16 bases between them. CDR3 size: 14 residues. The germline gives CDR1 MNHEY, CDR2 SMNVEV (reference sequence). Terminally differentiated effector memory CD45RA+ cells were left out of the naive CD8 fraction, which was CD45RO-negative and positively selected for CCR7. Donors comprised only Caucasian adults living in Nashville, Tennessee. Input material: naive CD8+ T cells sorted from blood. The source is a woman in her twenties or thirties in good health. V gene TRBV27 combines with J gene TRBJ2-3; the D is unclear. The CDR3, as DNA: TGTGCCAGCAGGCAAGATATATCCCCCGATACGCAGTATTTT. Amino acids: CASRQDISPDTQYF.